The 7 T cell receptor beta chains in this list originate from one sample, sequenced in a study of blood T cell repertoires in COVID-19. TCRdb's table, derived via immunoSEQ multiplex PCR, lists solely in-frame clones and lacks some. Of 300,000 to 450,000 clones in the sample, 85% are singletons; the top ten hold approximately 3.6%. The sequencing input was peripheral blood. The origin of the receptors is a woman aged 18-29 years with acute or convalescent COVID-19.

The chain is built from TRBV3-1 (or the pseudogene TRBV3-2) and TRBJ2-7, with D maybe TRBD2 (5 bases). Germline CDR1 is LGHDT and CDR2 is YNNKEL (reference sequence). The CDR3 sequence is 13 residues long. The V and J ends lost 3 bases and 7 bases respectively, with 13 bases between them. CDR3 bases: TGTGCCAGCAGCCATTTGACCGGCGGGGAGCAGTACTTC. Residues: CASSHLTGGEQYF.

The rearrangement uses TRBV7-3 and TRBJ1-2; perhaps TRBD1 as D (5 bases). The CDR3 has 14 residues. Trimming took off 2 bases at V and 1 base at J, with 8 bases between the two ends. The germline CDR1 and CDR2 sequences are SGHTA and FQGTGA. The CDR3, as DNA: TGTGCCAGCAGCTTAGACAGCCTTAACTATGGCTACACCTTC. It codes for CASSLDSLNYGYTF.

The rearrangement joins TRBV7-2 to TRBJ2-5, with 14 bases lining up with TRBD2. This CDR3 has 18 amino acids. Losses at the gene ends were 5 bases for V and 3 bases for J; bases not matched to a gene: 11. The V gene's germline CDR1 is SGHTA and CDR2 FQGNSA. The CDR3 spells CASSPRLAGGPSEETQYF. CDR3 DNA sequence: TGTGCCAGCAGCCCCCGACTAGCGGGGGGGCCATCTGAAGAGACCCAGTACTTC.

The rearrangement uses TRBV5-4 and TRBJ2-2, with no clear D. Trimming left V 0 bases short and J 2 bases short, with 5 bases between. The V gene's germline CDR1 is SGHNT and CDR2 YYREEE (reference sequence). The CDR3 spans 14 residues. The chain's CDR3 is CASSLELNTGELFF. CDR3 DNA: TGTGCCAGCAGCTTGGAGCTCAACACCGGGGAGCTGTTTTTT.

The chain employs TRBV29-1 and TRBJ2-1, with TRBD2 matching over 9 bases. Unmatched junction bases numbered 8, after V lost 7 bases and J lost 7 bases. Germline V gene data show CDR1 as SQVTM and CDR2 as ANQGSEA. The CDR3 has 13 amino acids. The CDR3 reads CSALLSGRNEQFF. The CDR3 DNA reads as TGCAGCGCCCTCCTTAGCGGGAGAAATGAGCAGTTCTTC.

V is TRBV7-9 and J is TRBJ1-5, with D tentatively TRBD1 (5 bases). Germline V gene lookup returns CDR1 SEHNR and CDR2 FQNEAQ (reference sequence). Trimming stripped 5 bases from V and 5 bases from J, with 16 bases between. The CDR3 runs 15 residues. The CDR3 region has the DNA TGTGCCAGCAGCCCGCGTGGAGGGGAGGATCAGCCCCAGCATTTT. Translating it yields CASSPRGGEDQPQHF. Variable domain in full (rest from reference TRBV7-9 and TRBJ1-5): DTGVSQNPRHKITKRGQNVTFRCDPISEHNRLYWYRQTLGQGPEFLTYFQNEAQLEKSRLLSDRFSAERPKGSFSTLEIQRTEQGDSAMYLCASSPRGGEDQPQHFGDGTRLSIL.

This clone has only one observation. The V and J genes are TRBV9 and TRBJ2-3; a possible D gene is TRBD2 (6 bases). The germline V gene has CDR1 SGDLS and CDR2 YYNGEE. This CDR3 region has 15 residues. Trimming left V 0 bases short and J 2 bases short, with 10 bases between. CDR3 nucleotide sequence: TGTGCCAGCAGCGTAGCGGGGGTGCTCACAGATACGCAGTATTTT. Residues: CASSVAGVLTDTQYF. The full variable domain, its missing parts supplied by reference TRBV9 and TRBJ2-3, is DSGVTQTPKHLITATGQRVTLRCSPRSGDLSVYWYQQSLDQGLQFLIQYYNGEERAKGNILERFSAQQFPDLHSELNLSSLELGDSALYFCASSVAGVLTDTQYFGPGTRLTVL.